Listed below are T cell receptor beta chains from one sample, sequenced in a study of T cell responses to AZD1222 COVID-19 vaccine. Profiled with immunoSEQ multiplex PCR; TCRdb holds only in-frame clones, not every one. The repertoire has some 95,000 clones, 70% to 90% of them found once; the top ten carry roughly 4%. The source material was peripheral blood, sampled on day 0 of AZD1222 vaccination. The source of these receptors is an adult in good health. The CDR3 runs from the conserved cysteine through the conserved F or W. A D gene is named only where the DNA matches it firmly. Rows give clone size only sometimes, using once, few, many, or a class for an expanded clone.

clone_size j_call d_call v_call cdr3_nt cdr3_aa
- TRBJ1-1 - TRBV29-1 TGCAGCGTTGAAGTGGGGTGGGACACTGAAGCTTTCTTT CSVEVGWDTEAFF
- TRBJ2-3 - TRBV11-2 TGTGCCAGCAGCCCCTCCCCATCGGTAGCGTCGAAGACAGATACGCAGTATTTT CASSPSPSVASKTDTQYF
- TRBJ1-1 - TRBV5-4 TGTGCCAGCCCAAATATTGAAGCTTTCTTT CASPNIEAFF
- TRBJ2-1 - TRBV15 TGTGCCACCAGCAGAGATCCCAGGAATGAGCAGTTCTTC CATSRDPRNEQFF
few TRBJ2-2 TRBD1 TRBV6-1 TGTGCCAGCAGTGACCGACAGGGGAGAACCGGGGAGCTGTTTTTT CASSDRQGRTGELFF
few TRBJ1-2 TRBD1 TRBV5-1 TGCGCCAGCAGCTTGAACGACAGGGGAAGGTCTGGCTACACCTTC CASSLNDRGRSGYTF
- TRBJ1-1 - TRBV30 TGTGCCTGGAGTGGGTTCGACGGTTCACTTCTGGGGAACACTGAAGCTTTCTTT CAWSGFDGSLLGNTEAFF
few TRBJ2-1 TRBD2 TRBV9 TGTGCCAGCAGCGAGGCCGGAGGACGGGGGGCCTACAATGAGCAGTTCTTC CASSEAGGRGAYNEQFF
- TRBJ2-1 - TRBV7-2 TGTGCCAGCAGCACACAGGGCCCCCTCTCCTACAATGAGCAGTTCTTC CASSTQGPLSYNEQFF
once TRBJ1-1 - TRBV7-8 TGTGCCAGCAGCCGGGGAGGTAACACTGAAGCTTTCTTT CASSRGGNTEAFF
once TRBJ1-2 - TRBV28 TGTGCCAGCAGATCCACAGGGATCTATGGCTACACCTTC CASRSTGIYGYTF
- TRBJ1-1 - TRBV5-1 TGCGCCAGCAGCTTGGATGATGGGTTGAACACTGAAGCTTTCTTT CASSLDDGLNTEAFF
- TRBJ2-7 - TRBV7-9 TGTGCCAGCAGCTTAGAGACAGCTTTTAGCTCCTACGAGCAGTACTTC CASSLETAFSSYEQYF
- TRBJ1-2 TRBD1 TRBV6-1 TGTGCCAGCAGTGAACACAAGGACAGGCGATATGGCTACACCTTC CASSEHKDRRYGYTF
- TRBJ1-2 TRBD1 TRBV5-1 TGCGCCAGCAGCTTGGGAGTTGGGACAGTAGACTCCAACTATGGCTACACCTTC CASSLGVGTVDSNYGYTF
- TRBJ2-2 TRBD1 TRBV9 TGTGCCAGCAGTGACACCTCAGGACAGGGGGCGGGCGGGGAGCTGTTTTTT CASSDTSGQGAGGELFF
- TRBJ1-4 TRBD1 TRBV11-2 TGTGCCAGCAGCTTCTACAGGGGGGTCCGAGAAAAACTGTTTTTT CASSFYRGVREKLFF
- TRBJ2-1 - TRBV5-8 TGTGCCAGCAGCGCAAGGGGATACTCCTACAATGAGCAGTTCTTC CASSARGYSYNEQFF
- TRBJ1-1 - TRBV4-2 TGTGCCAGCAGCCAGTCTCGGGAAGCTTTCTTT CASSQSREAFF
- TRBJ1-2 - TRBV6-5 TGTGCCAGCAGTTACTCGCGAGGTCCCGGGGGCTACACCTTC CASSYSRGPGGYTF
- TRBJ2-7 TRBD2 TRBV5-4 TGTGCCAGCAGGCGGGGGGCCCGCTACGAGCAGTACTTC CASRRGARYEQYF
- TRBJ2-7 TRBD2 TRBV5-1 TGCGCCAGCAGCTCTCTGGGAGGGAGCAGCTACGAGCAGTACTTC CASSSLGGSSYEQYF
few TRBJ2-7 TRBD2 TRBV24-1 TGTGCCACCAGTAGGAGCGGGGCAGGCCTTCTTGGCGAGCAGTACTTC CATSRSGAGLLGEQYF
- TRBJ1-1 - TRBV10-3 TGTGCCATCAGTGAGTCAGGTGGAGTGTTGCGAGCTTTCTTT CAISESGGVLRAFF
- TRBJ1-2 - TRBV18 TGTGCCAGCTCACCCTCAGGGGCTGATGGCTACACCTTC CASSPSGADGYTF
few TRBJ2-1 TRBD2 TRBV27 TGTGCCAGCAGTTCCGCGGGGGACTCCTACAATGAGCAGTTCTTC CASSSAGDSYNEQFF
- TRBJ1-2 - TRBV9 TGTGCCAGCAGCGGAGGCGACTATGGCTACACCTTC CASSGGDYGYTF
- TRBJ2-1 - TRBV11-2 TGTGCCAGCAGCTTGGACAATGAGCAGTTCTTC CASSLDNEQFF
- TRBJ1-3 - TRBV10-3 TGTGCCATCAGTCCAACAGGCGTCTCTGGAAACACCATATATTTT CAISPTGVSGNTIYF
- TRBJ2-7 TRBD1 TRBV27 TGTGCCAGCAGTTTTGGGACAGGGGGCGCCGAGCAGTACTTC CASSFGTGGAEQYF
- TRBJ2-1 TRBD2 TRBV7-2 TGTGCCAGCAGCTCAACTAGCGGGGGGTACAATGAGCAGTTCTTC CASSSTSGGYNEQFF
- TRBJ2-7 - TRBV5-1 TGCGCCAGCAGCTCACCAAGCCACGAGCAGTACTTC CASSSPSHEQYF
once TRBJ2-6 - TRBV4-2 TGTGCCAGCAGCCAAGAGAGGGGCTCTGGGGCCAACGTCCTGACTTTC CASSQERGSGANVLTF
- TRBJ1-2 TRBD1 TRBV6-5 TGTGCCAGCAGTCGAGCCCCGGGACAGGGGGCAGGTTACACCTTC CASSRAPGQGAGYTF
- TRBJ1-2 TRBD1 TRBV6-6 TGTGCCAGCAGTTTACAACCGGGACAGGGGCGAGGGGGCTACACCTTC CASSLQPGQGRGGYTF
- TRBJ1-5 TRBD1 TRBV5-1 TGCGCCAGCAGCTTGGGGACAGGGGTCAATCAGCCCCAGCATTTT CASSLGTGVNQPQHF
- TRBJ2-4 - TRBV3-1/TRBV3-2 TGTGCCAGCAGCCAAGTAGGGTGGACCAAAAACATTCAGTACTTC CASSQVGWTKNIQYF
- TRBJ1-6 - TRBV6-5 TGTGCCAGCAGAAAGGAGGGGGTCTATTCACCCCTCCACTTT CASRKEGVYSPLHF
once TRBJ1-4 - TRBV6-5 TGTGCCAGCACCGAACCGGGGAGCACTAATGAAAAACTGTTTTTT CASTEPGSTNEKLFF
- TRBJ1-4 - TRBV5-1 TGCGCCAGCCAACAAACCGAAAATGAGAAACTGTTTTTT CASQQTENEKLFF
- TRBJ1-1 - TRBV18 TGTGCCAGCTCTCCTACGACAGGCAGGCCCACTGAAGCTTTCTTT CASSPTTGRPTEAFF
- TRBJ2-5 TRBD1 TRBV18 TGTGCCAGCTCACGGGACAGGGGGTTTGGAGAGACCCAGTACTTC CASSRDRGFGETQYF
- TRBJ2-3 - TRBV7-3 TGTGCCAGCAGCCCGGAGTGGGGGTTCACAGATACGCAGTATTTT CASSPEWGFTDTQYF
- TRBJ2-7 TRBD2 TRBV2 TGTGCCAGCAGACGGGGACTAGCGGGGGGGAACTACGAGCAGTACTTC CASRRGLAGGNYEQYF
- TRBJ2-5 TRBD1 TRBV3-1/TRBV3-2 TGTGCCAGCAGCCAGGGACAGGGGGACCAAGAGACCCAGTACTTC CASSQGQGDQETQYF
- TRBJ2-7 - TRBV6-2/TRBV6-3 TGTGCCAGCAGTCATATTGGAAGATACGAGCAGTACTTC CASSHIGRYEQYF
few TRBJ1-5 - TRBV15 TGTGCCACCAGCAGAGGGGTCGGTCAGCCCCAGCATTTT CATSRGVGQPQHF
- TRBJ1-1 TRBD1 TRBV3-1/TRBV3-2 TGTGCCAGCAGCCAGGGTAACAGGGGTAGAAAGCGACTCACTGAAGCTTTCTTT CASSQGNRGRKRLTEAFF